This entry describes one TCR beta chain. In the source study's methods: Amplification of reference gene primers provided the estimated nucleated cell counts. Sequencing was performed with immunoSEQ multiplex PCR; in TCRdb, only in-frame clones are kept and a portion is missing. The D gene and trimming were derived from the DNA, and the V and J assignments and clone size from that table. The sample lists around 30,000 clones; roughly nine tenths were seen once. The entry originates in a study of blood T cell repertoires in COVID-19. Study-level information: The United States, Italy and Spain were the sources of the acute and convalescent COVID-19 samples.

The germline V gene has CDR1 SGHNT and CDR2 YYREEE (reference sequence). This CDR3 region has 15 residues. V shed 4 bases and J 7 bases; nucleotides not matched to a gene: 5. Sequenced material: peripheral blood. This chain connects TRBV5-4 to TRBJ2-2; 12 positions match TRBD2. The receptor was isolated from a man in his 70s with active COVID-19. DNA of the CDR3: TGTGCCAGCAGCATACTAGCGGGAGGAGGCGGGGAGCTGTTTTTT. It yields the protein CASSILAGGGGELFF.